This T cell receptor beta chain derives from a study of blood T cell repertoires in COVID-19. Study-level background: The study drew acute and convalescent COVID-19 samples from the United States, Italy and Spain. Nucleic acid was either cDNA or gDNA, and it came from T cells, B-cell-depleted T cells, or PBMCs.

Clones were read by immunoSEQ multiplex PCR, and TCRdb kept only the in-frame ones, dropping some. The sample has 90,000 to 100,000 clones; around 80% are singletons. What was sequenced was peripheral blood. This TCR was sampled from a man aged 55 to 70 with acute or convalescent COVID-19.

CDR3 amino acids: CASSGKSTAEETQYF. The CDR3 DNA reads as TGTGCCAGCAGTGGGAAATCGACAGCAGAAGAGACCCAGTACTTC. The chain joins TRBV2 to TRBJ2-5; tentatively, D is TRBD1 (5 bases). This CDR3 has 15 amino acids. Germline CDR1 SNHLY, CDR2 FYNNEI. V was trimmed by 4 bases and J by 3 bases, leaving 15 bases between them. Drawing the rest from reference TRBV2 and TRBJ2-5, the complete variable domain is EPEVTQTPSHQVTQMGQEVILRCVPISNHLYFYWYRQILGQKVEFLVSFYNNEISEKSEIFDDQFSVERPDGSNFTLKIRSTKLEDSAMYFCASSGKSTAEETQYFGPGTRLLVL.